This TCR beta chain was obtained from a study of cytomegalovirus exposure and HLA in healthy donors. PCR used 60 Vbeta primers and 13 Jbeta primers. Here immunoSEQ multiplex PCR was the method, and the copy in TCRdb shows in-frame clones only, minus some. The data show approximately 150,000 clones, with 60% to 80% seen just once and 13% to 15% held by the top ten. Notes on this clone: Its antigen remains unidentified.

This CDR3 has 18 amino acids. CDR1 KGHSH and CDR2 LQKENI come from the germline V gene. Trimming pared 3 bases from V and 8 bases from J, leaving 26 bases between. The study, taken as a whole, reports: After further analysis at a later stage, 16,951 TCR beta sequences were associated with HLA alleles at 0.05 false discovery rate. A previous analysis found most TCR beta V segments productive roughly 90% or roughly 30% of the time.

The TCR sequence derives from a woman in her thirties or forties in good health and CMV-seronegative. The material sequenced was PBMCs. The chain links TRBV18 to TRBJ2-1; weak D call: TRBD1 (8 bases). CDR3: CASSPAAGQAGVRDEQFF. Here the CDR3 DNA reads TGTGCCAGCTCACCGGCCGCGGGACAGGCGGGAGTGAGGGATGAGCAGTTCTTC.